This TCR beta chain was found in a study of early T cells in non-severe SARS-CoV-2 infection. Looking at the study overall: Chains stayed unpaired after sequencing of bulk RNA from unsorted whole blood.

The CDR3 totals 16 residues. V dropped 0 bases and J dropped 8; count of bases not matched to a gene: 5. Germline V lookup: CDR1 LGHNA, CDR2 YSLEER. Separate cDNA molecules each had unique molecular identifiers attached to them. Using its own MiXCR run on the 5' RACE reads, TCRdb lists one record per CDR3 protein. The sample contains about 39,000 distinct CDR3 sequences, 4.5% to 7% of which appear only once. As concerns this clonotype: Its antigen is undetermined.

General observations from the study: Matching with VDJdb favored anti-spike CD8 responses (missing private and CD4 specificities).

The receptor was isolated from an adult who was a healthcare worker with PCR-confirmed SARS-CoV-2 infection or an uninfected control (not recorded which). The specimen was whole blood, collected at baseline. The V gene is TRBV4-3, the J gene TRBJ1-6, with 9 bases fitting TRBD1. CDR3 protein: CASSQDPGQGYSPLHF. In nucleotides, the CDR3 is TGCGCCAGCAGCCAAGATCCGGGACAGGGATATTCACCCCTCCACTTT.